The present T cell receptor (beta chain) was sequenced within a study of molecular identifiers for immune sequencing clone quantification. Whole-study findings and limits: Clones of above 20 RNA copies carried over 99% of effector molecules; in naive cells they carried under 1%.

TCRdb analysed the PCR reads with MiXCR anew, one entry per CDR3 protein. Of about 320,000 distinct CDR3 sequences in the sample, 20% to 25% are singletons; the top ten hold about 0.81%. This clonotype was observed many times. What it recognizes is unknown. CDR1 is MNHEY and CDR2 is SMNVEV in the germline V gene (reference sequence). CDR3 size: 15 residues. V lost 10 bases, J lost 0 bases, and 16 bases lay in between. Sequencing was performed on naive CD8+ T cells from blood, with Jurkat cell RNA spiked in. As to subset: FACS-sorted CD8+CD4-CCR7+CD45RA+ naive T cells. The V and J genes are TRBV27 and TRBJ1-5; no reliable D call. This TCR was sampled from a human donor in good health. Some libraries in this study had Jurkat cell RNA spiked in. This CDR3 reads CATRERVDSNQPQHF. As DNA, the CDR3 is TGTGCCACCCGAGAGAGAGTGGATAGCAATCAGCCCCAGCATTTT.